These 28 T cell receptor beta chains were all obtained from the same sample, sequenced in a study of control samples from healthy donors and cancer patients. Profiling relied on immunoSEQ multiplex PCR, and the TCRdb table lists in-frame clones only, not all of them. Counted here are some 160,000 clones, about 94% occurring once; the ten biggest clones make up under 8.5%. Sequencing was carried out using blood. These receptors came from a woman aged 40 to 50 in good health.

The V and J genes are TRBV7-3 and TRBJ1-3; no clear D. V lost 2 bases, J lost 0 bases, and 8 bases lay in between. Per the germline V gene, CDR1 is SGHTA and CDR2 is FQGTGA. This CDR3 spans 15 amino acids. CDR3 loop: CASSLYGSSGNTIYF. Here the CDR3 DNA reads TGTGCCAGCAGCTTATACGGCAGCTCTGGAAACACCATATATTTT.

This chain connects TRBV2 to TRBJ2-1; TRBD1 matches at 9 bases. This CDR3 contains 16 residues. The germline gives CDR1 SNHLY, CDR2 FYNNEI. V trimming: 4 bases; J trimming: 3 bases; junction bases outside the gene matches: 7. CDR3 protein: CASSGRDREGYNEQFF. The CDR3 coding sequence is TGTGCCAGCAGTGGCCGGGACAGGGAGGGCTACAATGAGCAGTTCTTC.

The chain combines TRBV28 with TRBJ1-1; 8 positions agree with TRBD1. V dropped 6 bases and J dropped 5; count of bases not matched to a gene: 11. Germline V lookup: CDR1 MDHEN, CDR2 SYDVKM. CDR3 length equals 15 residues. For the CDR3, the DNA is TGTGCCAGCAGCGAAAAGACAGGGGCGAGAACTGAAGCTTTCTTT. Protein product: CASSEKTGARTEAFF.

The V and J genes are TRBV7-2 and TRBJ2-1, with D possibly being TRBD1 (6 bases). There are 16 residues in the CDR3. The ends were cut back, 5 bases at V and 9 bases at J, with 23 bases in the middle. Germline CDR1 SGHTA, CDR2 FQGNSA. In nucleotides, the CDR3 is TGTGCCAGCAGCAAATCCGGACAACAGGGACGGAGTGAGCAGTTCTTC. This codes for CASSKSGQQGRSEQFF.

The genes are TRBV11-2 and TRBJ2-7, with TRBD1 identical over 7 bases. The CDR3 consists of 14 residues. Unmatched junction bases numbered 3, after V lost 4 bases and J lost 0 bases. Per germline, CDR1 SGHAT and CDR2 FQNNGV. The CDR3 loop reads CASSSRTGSYEQYF. CDR3 DNA: TGTGCCAGCAGCTCCCGGACAGGCTCCTACGAGCAGTACTTC. Full variable domain (rest looked up from reference TRBV11-2 and TRBJ2-7): EAGVAQSPRYKIIEKRQSVAFWCNPISGHATLYWYQQILGQGPKLLIQFQNNGVVDDSQLPKDRFSAERLKGVDSTLKIQPAKLEDSAVYLCASSSRTGSYEQYFGPGTRLTVT.

The chain has TRBV6-5 and TRBJ1-2, with D tentatively TRBD1 (5 bases). The length of the CDR3 is 14 residues. Germline V gives CDR1 MNHEY, CDR2 SVGAGI. Trimming stripped 6 bases from V and 4 bases from J, with 15 bases between. The CDR3 coding sequence is TGTGCCAGCAGGAGACCAGGGACGGGCTATGGCTACACCTTC. It translates to CASRRPGTGYGYTF.

The gene calls are TRBV30 and TRBJ1-1, with D tentatively TRBD1 (5 bases). Trimming left V 0 bases short and J 5 bases short, with 13 bases between. The CDR3 sequence is 14 residues long. Germline V gene data show CDR1 as GTSNPN and CDR2 as SVGIG (reference sequence). CDR3 bases: TGTGCCTGGAGTGTTATAGGGGCGGTTACTGAAGCTTTCTTT. Amino acid sequence: CAWSVIGAVTEAFF.

The chain uses TRBV7-2 and TRBJ2-3; 12 positions match TRBD1. V was pared by 5 bases and J by 5 bases, with 11 bases of the junction left unmatched. The length of the CDR3 is 17 residues. Germline loops: CDR1 SGHTA, CDR2 FQGNSA. The CDR3 is CASSLHRDRGQGDTQYF. Written as DNA, the CDR3 is TGTGCCAGCAGCCTTCACCGGGACAGGGGGCAAGGAGATACGCAGTATTTT.

The chain joins TRBV2 to TRBJ1-2; 8 bases match TRBD1. The CDR3 covers 15 residues. CDR1 is SNHLY and CDR2 is FYNNEI in the germline V gene. Losses at the gene ends were 9 bases for V and 7 bases for J; bases not matched to a gene: 16. The CDR3 region has the DNA TGTGCCAGTATGGCAGGGGGCCTCCCCTATTTTGGCTACACCTTC. It specifies CASMAGGLPYFGYTF. The full variable domain, with the rest looked up from reference TRBV2 and TRBJ1-2, is EPEVTQTPSHQVTQMGQEVILRCVPISNHLYFYWYRQILGQKVEFLVSFYNNEISEKSEIFDDQFSVERPDGSNFTLKIRSTKLEDSAMYFCASMAGGLPYFGYTFGSGTRLTVV.

This sequence joins TRBV20-1 and TRBJ2-7, with a weak D call TRBD2 (6 bases). CDR3 length: 11 amino acids. The germline V gene encodes CDR1 DFQATT and CDR2 SNEGSKA (reference sequence). With 6 bases removed from V and 7 bases from J, the gap between germline ends came to 13 bases. In DNA form, the CDR3 reads TGCAGTGCGGGCGACCGGGGGGAGCAGTACTTC. This codes for CSAGDRGEQYF.

The chain joins TRBV29-1 to TRBJ1-2; no definite D call. CDR1 is SQVTM and CDR2 is ANQGSEA in the germline V gene. The V end lost 8 bases, the J end lost 4 bases, and 14 bases lay between the germline ends. The CDR3 spans 12 residues. This CDR3 reads CSPYSGSYGYTF. Here the CDR3 DNA reads TGCAGCCCCTACTCGGGATCCTATGGCTACACCTTC.

The DNA of the CDR3 is TGTGCCTGGAGTGTACAAGGGGCGAGGGAAAAACTGTTTTTT. Translation gives CAWSVQGAREKLFF. V gene TRBV30 combines with J gene TRBJ1-4, with a weak D call TRBD1 (5 bases). Germline CDR1 and CDR2: GTSNPN and SVGIG (reference sequence). This CDR3 comprises 14 residues. The V end lost 0 bases, the J end lost 8 bases, and 13 bases lay between the germline ends. The full variable domain, completed using reference TRBV30 and TRBJ1-4, is SQTIHQWPATLVQPVGSPLSLECTVEGTSNPNLYWYRQAAGRGLQLLFYSVGIGQISSEVPQNLSASRPQDRQFILSSKKLLLSDSGFYLCAWSVQGAREKLFFGSGTQLSVL.

V and J are TRBV13 and TRBJ2-5; 9 nucleotides align to TRBD1. The CDR3 is 16 amino acids. V dropped 5 bases and J dropped 5; count of bases not matched to a gene: 12. Per germline, CDR1 PRHDT and CDR2 FYEKMQ (reference sequence). Here the CDR3 DNA reads TGTGCCAGCAGCCTCTCCGGGACAGGGTTAAGGGAGACCCAGTACTTC. It encodes CASSLSGTGLRETQYF.

V is TRBV7-8 and J is TRBJ1-2; 8 nucleotides align to TRBD1. Losses at the gene ends were 4 bases for V and 0 bases for J; bases not matched to a gene: 7. This CDR3 is built from 16 residues. Germline V gene lookup returns CDR1 SGHVS and CDR2 FQNEAQ. CDR3 sequence reads: CASSSFDRGANYGYTF. Here the CDR3 DNA reads TGTGCCAGCAGCTCATTCGACAGGGGCGCTAACTATGGCTACACCTTC.

A word on this clone: Additional DNA sequences in this sample encode the identical CDR3. CDR3 in DNA: TGTGCCAGCAGCTTAGGGACAGGCGAGAATCAGCCCCAGCATTTT. It is translated as CASSLGTGENQPQHF. The chain recombines TRBV5-6 with TRBJ1-5, with TRBD1 identical over 8 bases. CDR1 is SGHDT, CDR2 YYEEEE, per germline. Trimming took 2 bases from V and 4 from J; bases not matched to a gene: 5. The CDR3 has 15 amino acids.

The V gene is TRBV5-1, the J gene TRBJ1-4; 8 bases map to TRBD1. Per germline, CDR1 SGHRS and CDR2 YFSETQ. The V gene end was trimmed by 4 bases and the J gene end by 2 bases; junction bases not matched to a gene: 7. The CDR3 is 16 amino acids. The CDR3 DNA is TGCGCCAGCAGCATCGGACAGGGAGTTACTAATGAAAAACTGTTTTTT. Translated: CASSIGQGVTNEKLFF.

The chain combines TRBV7-2 with TRBJ2-1; possibly TRBD1 for D (5 bases). Germline V CDR1 and CDR2: SGHTA, FQGNSA. CDR3 length: 17 amino acids. Between the trimmed V and J ends, which lost 4 bases and 5 bases, there was a span of 21 bases. CDR3 loop: CASSSQGGEWSNNEQFF. The DNA for the CDR3 is TGTGCCAGCAGCTCCCAGGGCGGAGAGTGGTCAAACAATGAGCAGTTCTTC.

V usage is TRBV2 and J usage is TRBJ2-5; 8 positions agree with TRBD1. The CDR3 totals 14 residues. Per the germline V gene, CDR1 is SNHLY and CDR2 is FYNNEI. The V segment lost 10 bases and the J segment 1 base; nucleotides outside the gene matches: 8. Written as DNA, the CDR3 is TGTGCCACCAGGGGGCCGAGGGGCCAAGAGACCCAGTACTTC. Protein product: CATRGPRGQETQYF.

V usage is TRBV2 and J usage is TRBJ2-2, with a tentative D call TRBD1 (5 bases). Germline-derived CDR1 and CDR2 are SNHLY and FYNNEI. Trimming shortened V by 4 bases and J by 1 base, and 10 bases separated the two germline ends. The CDR3 runs to 15 residues. The DNA for the CDR3 is TGTGCCAGCAGTGTAGGTCAGGGGAACACCGGGGAGCTGTTTTTT. Protein: CASSVGQGNTGELFF.

The CDR3 loop is CAWSGRGNSPLHF. The CDR3 nucleotides read TGTGCCTGGAGTGGCCGGGGTAATTCACCCCTCCACTTT. The V gene is TRBV30, the J gene TRBJ1-6; no clear D. Trimming left V 1 base short and J 6 bases short, with 7 bases between. This CDR3 is 13 amino acids long. CDR1 and CDR2 from the germline V gene are GTSNPN and SVGIG (reference sequence).

This clone was observed once. The J gene is TRBJ2-4, the V gene TRBV19; no reliable D call. The germline V and J ends were trimmed by 2 bases and 0 bases, with 11 bases remaining between them. The germline CDR1 and CDR2 sequences are LNHDA and SQIVND (reference sequence). CDR3 length: 16 amino acids. CDR3 DNA: TGTGCCAGTAGTATAACTGGCGGATTAGCCAAAAACATTCAGTACTTC. As protein: CASSITGGLAKNIQYF.

The chain recombines TRBV7-2 with TRBJ1-3; D gene uncertain. CDR1 is SGHTA, CDR2 FQGNSA, per germline. The germline V and J ends were trimmed by 3 bases and 0 bases, with 12 bases remaining between them. The CDR3 extends over 16 amino acids. In nucleotides, the CDR3 is TGTGCCAGCAGCTTCAGACGGAGTAGCTCTGGAAACACCATATATTTT. Its translation: CASSFRRSSSGNTIYF. Full variable domain (outside the CDR3, taken from reference TRBV7-2 and TRBJ1-3): GAGVSQSPSNKVTEKGKDVELRCDPISGHTALYWYRQSLGQGLEFLIYFQGNSAPDKSGLPSDRFSAERTGGSVSTLTIQRTQQEDSAVYLCASSFRRSSSGNTIYFGEGSWLTVV.

This chain uses TRBV10-3 with TRBJ2-3, with TRBD1 as a possible D gene (5 bases). Trimming shortened V by 0 bases and J by 1 base, and 11 bases separated the two germline ends. Germline V gene sequence: CDR1 ENHRY, CDR2 SYGVKD. This CDR3 is 16 amino acids long. The CDR3 DNA reads TGTGCCATCAGTGAGTCGAGGCAGGGCGGCACAGATACGCAGTATTTT. This translates into CAISESRQGGTDTQYF.

The chain joins TRBV9 to TRBJ2-1, with 9 bases aligning to TRBD2. The ends lost 4 bases at V and 0 bases at J; junction bases unmatched: 2. Per the germline V gene, CDR1 is SGDLS and CDR2 is YYNGEE. The CDR3 length is 15 residues. The CDR3 sequence is CASSYSGSSYNEQFF. CDR3 DNA: TGTGCCAGCAGCTATAGCGGGAGCTCCTACAATGAGCAGTTCTTC.

The gene calls are TRBV6-5 and TRBJ1-2; D remains unclear. The CDR3 has 15 residues. Germline assignment: CDR1 MNHEY and CDR2 SVGAGI. V was clipped by 0 bases and J by 4 bases, with 12 bases between them. The DNA for the CDR3 is TGTGCCAGCAGTTACTCCCCAGCCGGTTCCTATGGCTACACCTTC. Translating it yields CASSYSPAGSYGYTF.

The genes are TRBV27 and TRBJ2-1; weak D call: TRBD2 (5 bases). Germline-derived CDR1 and CDR2 are MNHEY and SMNVEV (reference sequence). The V end lost 0 bases, the J end lost 9 bases, and 15 bases lay between the germline ends. The CDR3 has 15 amino acids. CDR3 sequence: CASSLSRDLVPEQFF. In DNA form, the CDR3 reads TGTGCCAGCAGTTTATCACGGGATCTAGTCCCTGAGCAGTTCTTC.

The V call is TRBV6-5, the J call TRBJ1-1, with D tentatively TRBD1 (6 bases). Trimming stripped 6 bases from V and 5 bases from J, with 16 bases between. The CDR3 is 14 residues long. The germline gives CDR1 MNHEY, CDR2 SVGAGI. For the CDR3, the DNA is TGTGCCAGCAGCCTACAGGGCCAGAGGACTGAAGCTTTCTTT. Its protein product is CASSLQGQRTEAFF.

The chain links TRBV5-8 to TRBJ2-2, with D hard to call. There are 15 residues in the CDR3. CDR1 is SGHTS, CDR2 YDEGEE, per germline. V lost 0 bases and J 2 bases, leaving 8 bases between the germline ends. CDR3 amino acids: CASSLDSSNTGELFF. The DNA of the CDR3 is TGTGCCAGCAGCTTGGACAGTTCTAACACCGGGGAGCTGTTTTTT. Variable domain in full (rest from reference TRBV5-8 and TRBJ2-2): EAGVTQSPTHLIKTRGQQATLRCSPISGHTSVYWYQQALGLGLQFLLWYDEGEERNRGNFPPRFSGRQFPNYSSELNVNALELEDSALYLCASSLDSSNTGELFFGEGSRLTVL.